The 3 T cell receptor beta chains listed next were all sequenced from one sample in a study of T cells in Graves' hyperthyroidism and ophthalmopathy. Amplified TCR beta CDR3 regions came from RNA transcripts. When the TCR CDR3 underwent first-round RT-PCR, the HTBI primer set was used. TCRdb recomputed calls from the multiplex PCR reads with MiXCR, one row per CDR3 protein. The sample carries hundreds of thousands of distinct CDR3 sequences, around 46% recorded once. The sequenced sample was peripheral blood or thyroid tissue (not recorded which). The receptors were gathered from a woman younger than 35 with Graves' hyperthyroidism.

The CDR3 DNA reads as TGTGCCAGCAGCTTAGAGACAGGGGGCAAGACTGAAGCTTTCTTT. Amino acid sequence: CASSLETGGKTEAFF. V and J are TRBV10-3 and TRBJ1-1, with 10 bases fitting TRBD1. V trimming: 10 bases; J trimming: 5 bases; junction bases outside the gene matches: 13. CDR3 size: 15 residues. Per the germline V gene, CDR1 is ENHRY and CDR2 is SYGVKD.

In the case of this clonotype: An end of the junction does not agree with germline; a read error may underlie this. The CDR3 DNA is TGCAGCGTTGCGGAGTCCTCCGAGCAGTACTTC. This translates into CSVAESSEQYF. The chain is built from TRBV29-1 and TRBJ2-7; D is unresolved. CDR1 is SQVTM, CDR2 ANQGSEA, per germline. This CDR3 is 11 amino acids long.

The rearrangement links TRBV2 to TRBJ1-3; TRBD1 matches 8 bases. With 6 bases clipped from V and 8 bases from J, the junction kept 9 bases outside the gene matches. The CDR3 has 14 residues. Germline V gene lookup returns CDR1 SNHLY and CDR2 FYNNEI. CDR3 protein: CASREADRDDTIYF. In DNA form, the CDR3 reads TGTGCCAGCAGGGAGGCGGACAGGGATGACACCATATATTTT.